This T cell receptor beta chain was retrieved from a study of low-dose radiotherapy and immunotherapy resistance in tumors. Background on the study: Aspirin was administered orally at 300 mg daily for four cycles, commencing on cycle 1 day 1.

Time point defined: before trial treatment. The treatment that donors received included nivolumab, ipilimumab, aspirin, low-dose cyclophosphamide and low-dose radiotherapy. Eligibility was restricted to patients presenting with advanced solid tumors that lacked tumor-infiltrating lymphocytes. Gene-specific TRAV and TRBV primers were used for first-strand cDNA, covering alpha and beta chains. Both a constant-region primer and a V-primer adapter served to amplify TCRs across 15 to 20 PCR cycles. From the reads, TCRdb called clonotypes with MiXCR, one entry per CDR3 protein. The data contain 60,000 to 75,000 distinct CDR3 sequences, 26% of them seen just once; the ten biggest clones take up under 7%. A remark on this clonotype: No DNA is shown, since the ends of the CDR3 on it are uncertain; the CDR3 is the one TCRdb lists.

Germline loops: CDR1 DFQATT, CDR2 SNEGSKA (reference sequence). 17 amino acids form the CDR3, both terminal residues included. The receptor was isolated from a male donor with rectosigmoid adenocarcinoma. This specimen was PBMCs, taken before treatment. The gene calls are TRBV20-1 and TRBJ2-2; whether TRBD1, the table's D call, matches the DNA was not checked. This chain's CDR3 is CSARGTGSMNTGELFFF.